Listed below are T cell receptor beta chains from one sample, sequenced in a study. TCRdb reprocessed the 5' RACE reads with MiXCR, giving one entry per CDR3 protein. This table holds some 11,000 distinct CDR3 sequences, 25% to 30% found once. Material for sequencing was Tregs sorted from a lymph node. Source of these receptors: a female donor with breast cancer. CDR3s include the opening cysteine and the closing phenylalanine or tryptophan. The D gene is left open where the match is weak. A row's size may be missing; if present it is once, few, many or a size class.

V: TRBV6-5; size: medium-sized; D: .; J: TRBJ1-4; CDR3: CASRLGQNNEKLFF; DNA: TGTGCCAGCAGACTCGGACAGAATAATGAAAAACTGTTTTTT
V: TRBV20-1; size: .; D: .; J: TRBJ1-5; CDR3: CSAIEGPVGWTANQPQHF; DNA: TGCAGTGCTATCGAAGGCCCTGTGGGCTGGACGGCGAATCAGCCCCAGCATTTT
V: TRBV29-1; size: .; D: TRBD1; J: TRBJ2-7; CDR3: CRVVLGQGYEQYF; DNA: TGCCGCGTCGTATTGGGACAGGGTTACGAGCAGTACTTC
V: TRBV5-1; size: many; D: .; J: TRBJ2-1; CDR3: CASSLDASSYNEQFF; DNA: TGCGCCAGCAGCTTGGATGCTAGCTCCTACAATGAGCAGTTCTTC
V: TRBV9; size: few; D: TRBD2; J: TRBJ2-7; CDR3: CASSVTSGSGYEQYF; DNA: TGTGCCAGCAGCGTAACTAGCGGGAGTGGCTACGAGCAGTACTTC
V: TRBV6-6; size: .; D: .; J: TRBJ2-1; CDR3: CASRDNQPGTEQFF; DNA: TGTGCCAGCAGGGACAACCAGCCGGGGACGGAGCAGTTCTTC
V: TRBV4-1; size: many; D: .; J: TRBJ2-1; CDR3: CASSRWGAYNEQFF; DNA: TGCGCCAGCAGCCGGTGGGGGGCCTACAATGAGCAGTTCTTC
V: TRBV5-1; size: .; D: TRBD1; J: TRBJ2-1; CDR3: CASSSSGTGYNEQFF; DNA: TGCGCCAGCAGCTCTTCCGGGACAGGGTACAATGAGCAGTTCTTC
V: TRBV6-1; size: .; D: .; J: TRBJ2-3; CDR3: CAGSAFRPSTDTQYF; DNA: TGTGCCGGCAGTGCCTTTCGACCGAGCACAGATACGCAGTATTTT
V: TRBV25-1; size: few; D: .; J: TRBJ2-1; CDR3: CASSSLDYNEQFF; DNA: TGTGCCAGCAGCTCTCTAGATTACAATGAGCAGTTCTTC
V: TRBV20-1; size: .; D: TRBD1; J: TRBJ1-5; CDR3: CSAKAGTGNQPQHF; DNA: TGCAGTGCTAAGGCCGGGACAGGCAATCAGCCCCAGCATTTT
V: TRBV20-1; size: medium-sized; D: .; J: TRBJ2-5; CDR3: CSASSQISGAIQETQYF; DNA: TGCAGTGCTAGTTCCCAGATTAGCGGAGCAATCCAAGAGACCCAGTACTTC
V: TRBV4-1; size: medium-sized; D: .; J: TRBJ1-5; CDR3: CASSPGPTSNQPQHF; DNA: TGCGCCAGCAGCCCTGGACCGACGAGCAATCAGCCCCAGCATTTT
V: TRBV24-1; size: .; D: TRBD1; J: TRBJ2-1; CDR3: CATRGQGTYNEQFF; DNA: TGTGCCACCAGAGGACAGGGTACGTACAATGAGCAGTTCTTC
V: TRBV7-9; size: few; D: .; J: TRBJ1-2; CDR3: CASGPPVAYYGYTF; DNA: TGTGCCAGCGGTCCGCCCGTCGCTTACTATGGCTACACCTTC
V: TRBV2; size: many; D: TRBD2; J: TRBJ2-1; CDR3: CASSEAVAGTSGRAPYNEQFF; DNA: TGTGCCAGCAGTGAAGCTGTAGCGGGGACTAGCGGGAGGGCCCCCTACAATGAGCAGTTCTTC
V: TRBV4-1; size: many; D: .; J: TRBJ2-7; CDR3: CASSQGGANYEQYF; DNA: TGCGCCAGCAGCCAAGGAGGGGCGAACTACGAGCAGTACTTC
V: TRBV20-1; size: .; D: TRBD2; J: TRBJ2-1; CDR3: CSASPPGTSVHSYDEQFF; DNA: TGCAGTGCTTCCCCCCCCGGGACTAGCGTACACTCCTACGATGAGCAGTTCTTC
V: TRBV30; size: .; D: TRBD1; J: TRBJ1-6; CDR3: CAWKGQGDSPLHF; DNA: TGTGCCTGGAAGGGACAGGGTGATTCACCCCTCCACTTT
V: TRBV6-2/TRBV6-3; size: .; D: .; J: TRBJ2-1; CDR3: CASSYVAGSSYNEQVF; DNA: TGTGCCAGCAGTTATGTTGCGGGTAGCTCCTACAATGAGCAGGTCTTC